The entry below gives a single TCR beta chain sequence along with its context. There are a few counts of this clonotype. There is no known antigen for this receptor. Per-base quality was not reported, and no clone a single base away is much larger than it. The donors were roughly 38 Caucasian individuals from Russia, aged 6 to 90 years, who were systemically healthy. Each donor gave roughly 11 milliliters of peripheral blood, drawn into EDTA-treated Vacutainer tubes. Ficoll-Paque density-gradient centrifugation was used to isolate PBMCs, with at least 7 million obtained per sample. Trizol reagent was used to extract total RNA from the PBMCs, yielding at least 5.5 micrograms per sample. Naive CD45RAhigh/CD27high T cell percentages were measured by flow cytometry on a PBMC aliquot from every donor. The data were obtained in a study of blood T cells in healthy people across ages (dated by TCRdb to about 2015). For context, the study as a whole: In model experiments, roughly one uniquely barcoded TCR beta cDNA molecule per two T cells was captured by template switching. Using the same blood draw, the study looked at two additional independent replicas of 1 million unique cDNA reads for two donors, one aged 18 to 30 and the other aged 80 or older. Donors of different ages were randomly distributed across sequencing lanes to avoid experimental bias. The donors were divided into four age groups: young (average around 15 years), middle-aged (approximately 39), aged (under 70) and long-lived (roughly 86). Age-related changes in TCR beta repertoire diversity were measured in the study by deep sequencing normalized with unique cDNA molecular identifiers. Findings and caveats that apply to the study as a whole: Estimates of total diversity based on one million sequenced T cells were regarded as lower bounds and as underestimates. Since profiling was done on bulk unsorted PBMCs, naive and antigen-experienced compartments could not be conclusively compared. Observed TCR beta diversity correlated strongly with the percentage of naive T cells measured by flow cytometry. As age increased, observed TCR beta diversity per million T cells dropped in a roughly linear way, and a significant reduction was already evident by age approximately 40. Donor CMV infection status was unknown, potentially confounding age-related changes in expanded clonotypes. Compared with the aged group, the long-lived group had more naive CD4+ T cells, fewer expanded clones and increased TCR diversity, suggesting age selection.

V and J are truncated by 2 bases and 1 base respectively, leaving an intervening sequence of 15 bases. According to the germline V gene, CDR1 reads SGDLS and CDR2 reads YYNGEE. CDR3 length: 16 amino acids, cysteine to phenylalanine. Only the CDR3 region is kept as DNA, spanning 48 bases read in frame from base 1. Library prep was done by 5' RACE. For sequencing, an Illumina HiSeq 2500 was employed. The second PCR ran for roughly 6 to 11 cycles and used a J-beta primer mix along with a sample-barcoded 5' primer. A unique molecular identifier was introduced onto each TCR beta cDNA molecule by a template-switch 5' adaptor carrying 12 random nucleotides. Each sample yielded at least 2.5 million CDR3-containing paired-end reads. All of the RNA was converted into first-strand cDNA using the Mint cDNA synthesis kit, with a TRBC-specific oligonucleotide serving as the primer. All cDNA was treated with uracil-DNA glycosylase and then went through a first 18-cycle PCR with the universal primers M1SS and BC2_uni_R. The authors processed their data as follows. Normalization of each sample was performed by random selection of 1 million high-quality reads, each carrying a distinct molecular identifier. Reads sharing molecular identifiers were discarded rather than binned into consensus sequences. MiTCR, with a Q25 quality threshold and the strictest error-elimination algorithm, was used for CDR3 identification, clonotype clustering and error correction. A nonparametric unseen species model with Euler transformation was used to estimate a lower bound on total TCR beta diversity. Starting from the raw public reads, TCRdb applied fastp trimming at Q25, assembled clones with MiXCR and retained in-frame beta chains. Rows are combined by CDR3 protein, so each entry shows the most common genes and DNA. These V and J calls originate from TCRdb's pipeline instead of the authors' own analysis. This sample has about 1 million distinct CDR3 sequences in its table, and around 43% of those were observed once. The ten most abundant clones make up about 20% of the sample.

The sample was blood. This sequence originates from a woman aged 60-75 years in good health. The chain links TRBV9 with TRBJ2-5, with TRBD1 as a weak D call on 5 bases. For the CDR3, the sequence is CASSVSRVGSQETQYF. The DNA is TGTGCCAGCAGCGTCAGCAGGGTCGGATCCCAAGAGACCCAGTACTTC.